These 32 T cell receptor beta chains were sequenced from one sample in a study of blood T cells in healthy people across ages. The use of a sample-barcoded 5' primer and a J-beta primer mix characterized a second PCR of roughly 6 to 11 cycles. Each CDR3 protein gets one entry after TCRdb re-called the 5' RACE reads with MiXCR. The table lists roughly 700,000 distinct CDR3 sequences, around a quarter of them singletons. The same sample was also used in a study of T cells of mothers and their children.

Material for sequencing was blood. These TCRs come from a boy aged 5-17 years in good health.

This clonotype came up a few times. As DNA, the CDR3 is TGCAGCGTTGACGCCGACGGGGGACAGGGGAACCCTCACTATGGCTACACCTTC. This sequence encodes CSVDADGGQGNPHYGYTF. The gene calls are TRBV29-1 and TRBJ1-2, with TRBD1 matching 10 bases. This CDR3 region has 18 residues. Germline assignment: CDR1 SQVTM and CDR2 ANQGSEA. V was pared by 3 bases and J by 3 bases, with 16 bases of the junction left unmatched.

The chain recombines TRBV7-2 with TRBJ2-1; 9 nucleotides agree with TRBD1. Germline trimming cut 6 bases from V and 8 bases from J; bases unmatched to any gene: 5. Germline CDR1 and CDR2: SGHTA and FQGNSA. The length of the CDR3 is 13 residues. CDR3 bases: TGTGCCAGCAGAGGGACAGGGAGGGATGAGCAGTTCTTC. This sequence encodes CASRGTGRDEQFF. Full variable domain (outside the CDR3, taken from reference TRBV7-2 and TRBJ2-1): GAGVSQSPSNKVTEKGKDVELRCDPISGHTALYWYRQSLGQGLEFLIYFQGNSAPDKSGLPSDRFSAERTGGSVSTLTIQRTQQEDSAVYLCASRGTGRDEQFFGPGTRLTVL.

This rearrangement joins TRBV7-2 to TRBJ2-7, with 9 bases fitting TRBD1. Per the germline V gene, CDR1 is SGHTA and CDR2 is FQGNSA. The V segment lost 4 bases and the J segment 2 bases; nucleotides outside the gene matches: 6. The CDR3 is made up of 15 amino acids. CDR3 nucleotide sequence: TGTGCCAGCAGCTGGTACAGGGGGCGAGCCTACGAGCAGTACTTC. Its protein is CASSWYRGRAYEQYF. The full variable domain, its missing parts supplied by reference TRBV7-2 and TRBJ2-7, is GAGVSQSPSNKVTEKGKDVELRCDPISGHTALYWYRQSLGQGLEFLIYFQGNSAPDKSGLPSDRFSAERTGGSVSTLTIQRTQQEDSAVYLCASSWYRGRAYEQYFGPGTRLTVT.

In its sample, this clonotype was seen many times. This chain joins TRBV5-1 and TRBJ2-2, with a tentative D call TRBD2 (7 bases). Trimming shortened V by 4 bases and J by 7 bases, and 17 bases separated the two germline ends. The CDR3 contains 15 residues. Looked up from germline, CDR1 is SGHRS and CDR2 is YFSETQ. CDR3 coding DNA: TGCGCCAGCAGCCCCGACCCGGGGGGCAGCGGGGAGCTGTTTTTT. This encodes CASSPDPGGSGELFF.

The chain combines TRBV25-1 with TRBJ2-7, with D maybe TRBD2 (7 bases). The CDR3 length is 14 residues. Germline lookup yields CDR1 MGHDK and CDR2 SYGVNS. V was clipped by 1 base and J by 3 bases, with 10 bases between them. In nucleotides, the CDR3 is TGTGCCAGCAGTGAATTGGGGGGGCGCTACGAGCAGTACTTC. As protein: CASSELGGRYEQYF.

This clonotype was observed a few times. The chain has TRBV4-3 and TRBJ1-5; D is ambiguous. Germline values: CDR1 LGHNA, CDR2 YSLEER. This CDR3 is built from 15 residues. The V end was cut by 3 bases, the J end by 2 bases, with 11 bases between. CDR3 sequence (DNA): TGCGCCAGCAGCCAGGTCATCGGGGGCAATCAGCCCCAGCATTTT. Translating it yields CASSQVIGGNQPQHF.

This sequence joins TRBV7-2 and TRBJ2-5; D perhaps matches TRBD2 (6 bases). Germline CDR1 and CDR2: SGHTA and FQGNSA. The CDR3 has 15 residues. The V gene lost 4 bases and the J gene lost 2 bases, with 14 bases spanning the gap. Here the CDR3 reads CASSSQVGRQETQYF. The DNA of the CDR3 is TGTGCCAGCAGCTCCCAGGTGGGGAGGCAAGAGACCCAGTACTTC.

This clonotype showed up just a few times. The chain joins TRBV7-9 to TRBJ2-7; D is possibly TRBD1 (6 bases). Germline-derived CDR1 and CDR2 are SEHNR and FQNEAQ (reference sequence). The CDR3 is made up of 14 amino acids. Trimming stripped 4 bases from V and 3 bases from J, with 13 bases between. CDR3 region: CASSSAQQGYEQYF. The CDR3 DNA reads TGTGCCAGCAGCTCAGCGCAACAGGGCTACGAGCAGTACTTC.

This chain links TRBV3-1 with TRBJ2-5, with D perhaps TRBD1 (6 bases). Germline CDR1 and CDR2: LGHDT and YNNKEL (reference sequence). The CDR3 is made up of 14 amino acids. V lost 5 bases to trimming and J lost 2 bases, with 12 bases between them. CDR3 coding DNA: TGTGCCAGCAGCTTACTAGGGACACAAGAGACCCAGTACTTC. This codes for CASSLLGTQETQYF.

The chain carries TRBV10-3 and TRBJ2-3; 9 positions agree with TRBD2. From germline, CDR1 is ENHRY and CDR2 SYGVKD. The CDR3 loop spans 13 amino acids. CDR3 DNA sequence: TGTGCTATTAGCGGGAGATTGGAAGATACGCAGTATTTT. Encoded protein: CAISGRLEDTQYF.

The chain joins TRBV3-1 to TRBJ2-1, with D possibly TRBD2 on 5 matching bases. The ends were cut back, 0 bases at V and 9 bases at J, with 9 bases in the middle. The CDR3 has 13 residues. Germline CDR1 reads LGHDT; CDR2 reads YNNKEL (reference sequence). The CDR3 bases are TGTGCCAGCAGCCAAGATTGGAGGTCTGAGCAGTTCTTC. It yields the protein CASSQDWRSEQFF.

The chain has TRBV6-5 and TRBJ2-5; D may be TRBD1 (6 bases). Germline V gene data show CDR1 as MNHEY and CDR2 as SVGAGI. Trimming removed 8 bases at V and 1 base at J, with 11 bases between. The CDR3 is 13 amino acids. The DNA of the CDR3 is TGTGCCAGCGGTGGGGGCACCCAAGAGACCCAGTACTTC. As protein: CASGGGTQETQYF.

The chain has TRBV6-6 and TRBJ2-5; the match to TRBD2 covers 10 bases. TRBJ2-7 matches the DNA end more closely, so the J call is doubtful. The CDR3 consists of 15 residues. Looked up from germline, CDR1 is MNHNY and CDR2 is SVGAGI (reference sequence). The CDR3 protein is CASSPLAGVRHEQYF. The CDR3 nucleotides read TGTGCCAGCAGCCCCCTAGCGGGAGTCCGCCACGAGCAGTACTTC.

The chain employs TRBV5-1 and TRBJ1-4; TRBD1 is a possible D gene (6 bases). Trimming removed 4 bases at V and 7 bases at J, with 14 bases between. The CDR3 contains 14 residues. CDR1 and CDR2 from the germline V gene are SGHRS and YFSETQ. DNA of the CDR3: TGCGCCAGCAGCCTACAGGGAAGGGGTGAAAAACTGTTTTTT. Its protein product is CASSLQGRGEKLFF. The variable domain in full, with the rest retrieved from reference TRBV5-1 and TRBJ1-4, is KAGVTQTPRYLIKTRGQQVTLSCSPISGHRSVSWYQQTPGQGLQFLFEYFSETQRNKGNFPGRFSGRQFSNSRSEMNVSTLELGDSALYLCASSLQGRGEKLFFGSGTQLSVL.

The chain links TRBV5-1 to TRBJ2-1; 12 bases align to TRBD2. CDR1 SGHRS and CDR2 YFSETQ come from the germline V gene. Trimming cost V 1 base and J 10 bases; bases outside gene matches: 6. This CDR3 has 15 amino acids. CDR3 sequence reads: CASSLSPTSGGEQFF. CDR3 DNA: TGCGCCAGCAGCTTGTCACCGACTAGCGGGGGCGAGCAGTTCTTC.

This chain links TRBV4-1 with TRBJ2-1, with 9 bases fitting TRBD2. The CDR3 contains 15 residues. Germline V gene lookup returns CDR1 MGHRA and CDR2 YSYEKL. Germline trimming cut 2 bases from V and 11 bases from J; bases unmatched to any gene: 10. In DNA form, the CDR3 reads TGCGCCAGCAGCCAAATTCTAGCGGGGAGGAGTCAGCAGTTCTTC. Translated: CASSQILAGRSQQFF.

This chain joins TRBV27 and TRBJ1-2, with TRBD1 identical over 11 bases. J was trimmed by 7 bases and V by 3 bases; bases with no gene match: 7. This CDR3 is built from 15 residues. The germline gives CDR1 MNHEY, CDR2 SMNVEV (reference sequence). The CDR3 DNA reads TGTGCCAGCAGTTTTCGGACAGGGGGCGTTGGTGGCTACACCTTC. This gives the protein CASSFRTGGVGGYTF.

The count of this clonotype is one. The chain carries TRBV14 and TRBJ2-5; TRBD2 matches 9 bases. Trimming removed 4 bases from V and 1 base from J; junction bases left unmatched: 4. The CDR3 covers 15 residues. Germline values: CDR1 SGHDN, CDR2 FVKESK. The CDR3 DNA reads as TGTGCCAGCAGCCCTCGACTAGCGGCCCAAGAGACCCAGTACTTC. Translating gives CASSPRLAAQETQYF.

The chain uses TRBV21-1 and TRBJ2-7; TRBD2 reflects the table's D call only, with no check against the DNA. TRBV21-1 is described as a pseudogene. The length of the CDR3 is 16 residues. This chain's CDR3 is CASITETSGSSYEQYF. The CDR3 DNA reads TGTGCCAGCATCACCGAGACTAGCGGAAGCTCCTACGAGCAGTACTTC.

In the case of this clonotype: The junction departs from the called germline gene at one end, perhaps through a read error. The chain uses TRBV18 and TRBJ2-1; 7 bases match TRBD1. CDR3 length: 15 residues. Germline CDR1 is KGHSH and CDR2 is LQKENI. DNA of the CDR3: TGTGCCAGCTCACCCGGACAGGAATCCTATAATGAGCAGTTCTTC. Encoded protein: CASSPGQESYNEQFF.

J is TRBJ2-5 and V is TRBV3-1; 14 bases are shared with TRBD2. The J call is doubtful: the DNA matches TRBJ2-1 better. Germline V gene sequence: CDR1 LGHDT, CDR2 YNNKEL (reference sequence). This CDR3 contains 17 residues. Written as DNA, the CDR3 is TGTGCCAGCAGCGGCGGACTAGCGGGGGGCCTCGGGAATGAGCAGTTCTTC. Its protein is CASSGGLAGGLGNEQFF.

This clonotype showed up many times. One end of the junction is discordant with germline, which a read error may explain. The chain carries TRBV7-9 and TRBJ1-5, with D possibly matching TRBD1 (5 bases). This CDR3 region has 14 residues. Germline V gene lookup returns CDR1 SEHNR and CDR2 FQNEAQ (reference sequence). The CDR3 DNA follows: TGTGCCAGCAGTTTAGGAGGGGGCAATCAGCCCCAGCATTTT. Protein: CASSLGGGNQPQHF.

In this sample, this clonotype turned up a few times. The CDR3 reads CSGEGQAEAFF. The CDR3 coding sequence is TGCAGCGGGGAGGGACAGGCTGAAGCTTTCTTT. The rearrangement uses TRBV29-1 and TRBJ1-1, with 8 bases that match TRBD1. The junction had 4 bases not matched to a gene; V was cut back by 7 bases and J by 6 bases. The CDR3 is 11 amino acids. Germline V CDR1 and CDR2: SQVTM, ANQGSEA.

The sample holds many counts of this clonotype. The CDR3 region is CSATPPEQETQYF. CDR3 DNA: TGCAGTGCCACCCCGCCTGAACAAGAGACCCAGTACTTC. This sequence joins TRBV20-1 and TRBJ2-5; D not resolved. V was pared by 6 bases and J by 2 bases, with 13 bases between. Germline V lookup: CDR1 DFQATT, CDR2 SNEGSKA (reference sequence). This CDR3 is built from 13 residues.

This rearrangement joins TRBV29-1 to TRBJ2-5; TRBD1 matches at 7 bases. The DNA end favors TRBJ2-7, so the J call may be wrong. This CDR3 contains 13 residues. Germline lookup yields CDR1 SQVTM and CDR2 ANQGSEA. This CDR3 is CSVEDTTGYEQYF. In DNA form, the CDR3 reads TGCAGCGTTGAAGATACGACAGGGTACGAGCAGTACTTC.

V is TRBV6-1 and J is TRBJ1-2, with 8 bases matching TRBD1. V trimming: 2 bases; J trimming: 7 bases; junction bases outside the gene matches: 9. This CDR3 contains 15 residues. CDR1 and CDR2 from the germline V gene are MNHNS and SASEGT. CDR3 sequence reads: CASSEPTGGMRGYTF. The DNA of the CDR3 is TGTGCCAGCAGTGAACCCACAGGGGGGATGCGTGGCTACACCTTC.

The J gene is TRBJ1-2, the V gene TRBV9, with 8 nucleotides matching TRBD1. V was pared by 3 bases and J by 8 bases, with 12 bases of the junction left unmatched. This CDR3 contains 15 residues. CDR1 is SGDLS, CDR2 YYNGEE, per germline. The DNA of the CDR3 is TGTGCCAGCAGCGAGCAGGGGGCGCCGACGGGGGGCTACACCTTC. It encodes CASSEQGAPTGGYTF.

J is TRBJ2-5 and V is TRBV20-1, with 10 bases fitting TRBD2. Germline assignment: CDR1 DFQATT and CDR2 SNEGSKA (reference sequence). CDR3 length: 13 residues. V was clipped by 3 bases and J by 6 bases; unmatched bases: 4. The CDR3 DNA follows: TGCAGTGCTAGCCTAGCGGGAGTACAGACCCAGTACTTC. Protein sequence: CSASLAGVQTQYF.

Only a few counts were recorded for this clonotype. This sequence joins TRBV25-1 and TRBJ2-5, with TRBD2 as a possible D gene (6 bases). From germline, CDR1 is MGHDK and CDR2 SYGVNS. This CDR3 is 11 amino acids long. V was clipped by 6 bases and J by 11 bases, with 13 bases between them. CDR3 protein: CASRHTGEQYF. For the CDR3, the DNA is TGTGCCAGCAGACACACGGGGGAGCAGTACTTC.

V and J are TRBV3-1 and TRBJ2-1, with D hard to call. From germline, CDR1 is LGHDT and CDR2 YNNKEL (reference sequence). The CDR3 is 18 amino acids. V lost 2 bases to trimming and J lost 6 bases, with 23 bases between them. CDR3 amino acids: CASSQQTSVGPLGNEQFF. The CDR3 DNA reads as TGTGCCAGCAGCCAACAAACCTCTGTCGGCCCGTTGGGCAATGAGCAGTTCTTC.

Concerning this clonotype itself: The junction does not match germline at one end; this may be a read error. This chain connects TRBV5-1 to TRBJ2-7; tentative D call: TRBD1 (5 bases). This CDR3 contains 15 residues. CDR1 is SGHRS, CDR2 YFSETQ, per germline. This CDR3 reads CASSLEWGPSYEQYF. DNA for the CDR3: TGCGCCAGCAGCTTGGAATGGGGCCCGAGCTACGAACAGTACTTC.

This clonotype occurred a few times. This chain connects TRBV13 to TRBJ1-2, with D perhaps matching TRBD1 (5 bases). Trimming shortened V by 5 bases and J by 12 bases, and 25 bases separated the two germline ends. The CDR3 spans 15 residues. Germline lookup yields CDR1 PRHDT and CDR2 FYEKMQ (reference sequence). The CDR3 DNA sequence: TGTGCCAGCAGCAGTTCAGCTAAGGCCGAGCAGGGAAACACCTTC. Protein: CASSSSAKAEQGNTF.